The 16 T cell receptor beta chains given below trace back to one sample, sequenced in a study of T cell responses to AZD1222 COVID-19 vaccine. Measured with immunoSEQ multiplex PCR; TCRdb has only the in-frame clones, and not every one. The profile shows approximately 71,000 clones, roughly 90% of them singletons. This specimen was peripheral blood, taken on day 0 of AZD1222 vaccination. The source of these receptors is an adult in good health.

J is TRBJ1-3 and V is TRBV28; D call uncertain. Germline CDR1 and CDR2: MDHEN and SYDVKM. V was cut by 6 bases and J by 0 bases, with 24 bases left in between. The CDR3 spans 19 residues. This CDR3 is CASSRIRVMDGHSGNTIYF. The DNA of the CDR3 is TGTGCCAGCAGCCGCATCCGGGTAATGGACGGCCACTCTGGAAACACCATATATTTT.

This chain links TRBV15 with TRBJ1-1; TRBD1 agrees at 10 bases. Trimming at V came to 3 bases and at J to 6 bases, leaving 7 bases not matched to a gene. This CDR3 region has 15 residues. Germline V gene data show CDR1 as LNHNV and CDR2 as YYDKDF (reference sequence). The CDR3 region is CATSRGDRGHPEAFF. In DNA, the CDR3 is TGTGCCACCAGCAGGGGTGACAGGGGGCACCCTGAAGCTTTCTTT.

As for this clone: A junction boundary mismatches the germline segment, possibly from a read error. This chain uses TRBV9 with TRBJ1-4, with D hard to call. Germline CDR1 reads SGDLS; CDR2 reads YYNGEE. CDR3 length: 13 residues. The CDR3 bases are TGTGCCAGCAGCCCCGCGACTAAAGAAAAACTGTTTTTT. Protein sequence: CASSPATKEKLFF.

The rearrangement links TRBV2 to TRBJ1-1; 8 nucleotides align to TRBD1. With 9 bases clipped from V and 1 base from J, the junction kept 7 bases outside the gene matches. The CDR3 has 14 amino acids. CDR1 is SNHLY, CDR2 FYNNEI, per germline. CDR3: CARGQGAGNTEAFF. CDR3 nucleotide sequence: TGTGCCAGGGGGCAGGGGGCCGGGAACACTGAAGCTTTCTTT.

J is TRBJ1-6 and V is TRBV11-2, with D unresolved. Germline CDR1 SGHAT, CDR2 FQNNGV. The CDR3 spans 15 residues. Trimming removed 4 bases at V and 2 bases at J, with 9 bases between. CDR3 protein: CASSYGRAYNSPLHF. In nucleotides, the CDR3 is TGTGCCAGCAGCTATGGCCGTGCCTATAATTCACCCCTCCACTTT.

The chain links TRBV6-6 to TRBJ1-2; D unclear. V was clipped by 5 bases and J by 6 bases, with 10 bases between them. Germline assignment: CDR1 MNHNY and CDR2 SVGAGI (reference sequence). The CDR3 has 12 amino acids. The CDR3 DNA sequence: TGTGCCAGCAGTCGTCATGGGGATGGCTACACCTTC. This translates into CASSRHGDGYTF.

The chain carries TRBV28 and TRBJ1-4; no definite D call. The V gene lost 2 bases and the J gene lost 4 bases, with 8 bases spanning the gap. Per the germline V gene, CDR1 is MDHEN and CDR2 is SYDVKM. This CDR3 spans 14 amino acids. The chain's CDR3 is CASSLRQSNEKLFF. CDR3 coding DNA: TGTGCCAGCAGTTTAAGGCAGAGTAATGAAAAACTGTTTTTT.

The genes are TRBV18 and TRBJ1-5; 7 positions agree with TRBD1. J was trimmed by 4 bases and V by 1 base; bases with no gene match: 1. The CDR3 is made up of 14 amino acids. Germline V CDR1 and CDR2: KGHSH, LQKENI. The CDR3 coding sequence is TGTGCCAGCTCACCACAGACAGGGAATCAGCCCCAGCATTTT. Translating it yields CASSPQTGNQPQHF.

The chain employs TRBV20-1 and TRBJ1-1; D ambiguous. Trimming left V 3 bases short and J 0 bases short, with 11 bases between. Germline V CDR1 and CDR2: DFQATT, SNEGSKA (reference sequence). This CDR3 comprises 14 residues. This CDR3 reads CSASSPGLNTEAFF. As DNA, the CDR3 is TGCAGTGCTAGTTCTCCGGGGTTGAACACTGAAGCTTTCTTT.

CDR3 in DNA: TGTGCCAGCAGCCTGCCAACTCCCGGGACTAGCGCGGACACCGGGGAGCTGTTTTTT. Residues: CASSLPTPGTSADTGELFF. J is TRBJ2-2 and V is TRBV4-2, with TRBD2 matching over 10 bases. The V gene's germline CDR1 is LGHNA and CDR2 YNFKEQ. J was trimmed by 3 bases and V by 4 bases; bases with no gene match: 14. The CDR3 has 19 residues.

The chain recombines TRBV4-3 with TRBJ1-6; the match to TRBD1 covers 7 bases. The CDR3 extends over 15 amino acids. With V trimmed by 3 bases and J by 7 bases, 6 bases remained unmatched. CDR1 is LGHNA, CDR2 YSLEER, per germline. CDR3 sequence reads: CASSQADRVNSPLHF. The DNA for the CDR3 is TGCGCCAGCAGCCAGGCTGACAGGGTAAATTCACCCCTCCACTTT.

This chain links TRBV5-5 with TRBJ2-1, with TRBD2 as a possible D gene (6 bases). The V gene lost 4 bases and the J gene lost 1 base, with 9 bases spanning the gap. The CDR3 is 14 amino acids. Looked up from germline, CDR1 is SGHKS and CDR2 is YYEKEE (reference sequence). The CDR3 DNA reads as TGTGCCAGCAGCGGCGGACTATCCTACAATGAGCAGTTCTTC. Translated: CASSGGLSYNEQFF.

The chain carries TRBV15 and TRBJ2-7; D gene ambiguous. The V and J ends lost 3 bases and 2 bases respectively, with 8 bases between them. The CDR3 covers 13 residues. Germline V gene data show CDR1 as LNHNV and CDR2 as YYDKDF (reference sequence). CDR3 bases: TGTGCCACCAGCAGGGCTTCCGCCTACGAGCAGTACTTC. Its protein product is CATSRASAYEQYF.

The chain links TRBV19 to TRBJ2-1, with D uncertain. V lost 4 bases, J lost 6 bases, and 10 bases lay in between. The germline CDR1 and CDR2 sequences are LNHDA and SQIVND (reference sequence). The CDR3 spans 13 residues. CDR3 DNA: TGTGCCAGTAGTACCACCTACATCAATGAGCAGTTCTTC. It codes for CASSTTYINEQFF.

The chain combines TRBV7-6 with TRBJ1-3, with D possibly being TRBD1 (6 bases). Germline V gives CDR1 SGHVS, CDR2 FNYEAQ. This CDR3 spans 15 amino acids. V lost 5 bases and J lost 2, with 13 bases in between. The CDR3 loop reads CASSRVGGAGNTIYF. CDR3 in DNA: TGTGCCAGCAGCCGGGTTGGGGGCGCTGGAAACACCATATATTTT. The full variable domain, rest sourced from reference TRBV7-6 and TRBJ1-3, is GAGVSQSPRYKVTKRGQDVALRCDPISGHVSLYWYRQALGQGPEFLTYFNYEAQQDKSGLPNDRFSAERPEGSISTLTIQRTEQRDSAMYRCASSRVGGAGNTIYFGEGSWLTVV.

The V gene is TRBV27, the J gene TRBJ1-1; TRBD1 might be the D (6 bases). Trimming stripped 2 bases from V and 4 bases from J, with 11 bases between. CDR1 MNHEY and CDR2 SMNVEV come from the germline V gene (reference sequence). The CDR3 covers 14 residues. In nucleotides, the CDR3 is TGTGCCAGCAGTTTAAAGGGAGGGGGCACTGAAGCTTTCTTT. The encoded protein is CASSLKGGGTEAFF.